This T cell receptor (beta chain) appears in the sequencing data of a study of T-cell reconstitution after alpha-beta-depleted transplantation in children (dated by TCRdb to the mid-2010s). In terms of the full investigation: The study quantitatively tracked T-cell immune reconstitution after TCRalphabeta/CD19-depleted allogeneic hematopoietic cell transplantation in children using TCR repertoire profiling. Overall study results and their limits: The apparently early alphabetaT-cell count recovery about two months after transplant was reportedly dependent on only several hundred rapidly expanded clones derived from non-depleted graft cells. Over subsequent months, a decline in hyperexpanded clone frequencies was noted, and after one year, T-cell counts and TCRbeta diversity were mostly ascribed to newly produced T cells. The high TCRbeta diversity at day 60 in some patients was ascribed to recipient T cells and intrathymic progenitors that had survived conditioning.

This clonotype was counted at least ten times. This clone's antigen is unknown. Base qualities are not recorded, but no much larger clone differs from it by a single base. Libraries were prepared through PCR. Sequencer: Illumina HiSeq 2500. To normalize quantification of the TCRbeta repertoire, the TCR libraries were built with molecular barcoding that relied on unique molecular identifiers. Using fastp trimming at Q25 and MiXCR clonotype assembly, TCRdb reanalyzed the public sequencing data and kept in-frame beta chains. CDR3 protein duplicates are merged, each entry listing the most common genes and DNA. Recorded for this sample are 330,000 or so distinct CDR3 sequences; roughly 7.8% of them occurred a single time. Of the sample, 9.1% falls within the top ten clones. Interpreted using the paper, the treatment or condition label stands for: allogeneic hematopoietic cell transplantation with graft depleted of TCRalphabeta T cells and CD19 B cells. Transplant recipients were children who received TCRalphabeta/CD19-depleted allogeneic hematopoietic cell grafts.

Material: peripheral blood, obtained 360 days after TCRalphabeta/CD19-depleted stem cell transplant. The receptor was isolated from a female patient between 2 and 15 years old who had a stem cell transplant for Fanconi anemia, so the T cells may come from the graft donor.

Read as DNA, the sequence is TGTGCCAGCAGCTCTGCGTCTGGAAACACCATATATTTT. Its translation is CASSSASGNTIYF. In this chain, TRBV5-6 is recombined with TRBJ1-3; the D gene lacks a confident call. The trim is 3 bases for V and 1 base for J, with a gap of 5 bases between the germline ends. The CDR3 runs 13 amino acids, cysteine and phenylalanine included. The entry retains the CDR3 DNA only, 39 bases that are in frame from base 1. The germline V gene supplies CDR1 SGHDT and CDR2 YYEEEE. Supplemented by the reference TRBV5-6 and TRBJ1-3 proteins around the CDR3, the complete variable domain is DAGVTQSPTHLIKTRGQQVTLRCSPKSGHDTVSWYQQALGQGPQFIFQYYEEEERQRGNFPDRFSGHQFPNYSSELNVNALLLGDSALYLCASSSASGNTIYFGEGSWLTVV.